A single sample gave rise to the 25 T cell receptor beta chains below, sequenced in a study of molecular identifiers for immune sequencing clone quantification. TCRdb independently ran MiXCR on the PCR reads; one entry per CDR3 protein. The table lists 550,000 to 750,000 distinct CDR3 sequences, 20% of them singletons, with roughly 0.83% in the top ten. The sequenced sample was naive CD8+ T cells from blood, with Jurkat cell RNA spiked in. Subset indicated: FACS-sorted CD8+CD4-CCR7+CD45RA+ naive T cells. These receptors all stem from a human donor in good health. Some libraries in this study had Jurkat cell RNA spiked in.

This clonotype was seen repeatedly, ten times or more. This chain connects TRBV6-2 or TRBV6-3 to TRBJ1-1; the match to TRBD1 covers 8 bases. Germline V gene lookup returns CDR1 MNHEY and CDR2 SVGEGT. Germline trimming cut 10 bases from V and 0 bases from J; bases unmatched to any gene: 13. This CDR3 region has 16 residues. The CDR3 region is CAILPGQVFMNTEAFF. CDR3 sequence (DNA): TGTGCCATCCTCCCGGGACAGGTATTCATGAACACTGAAGCTTTCTTT.

This clonotype was detected only a few times. V gene TRBV7-9 combines with J gene TRBJ2-7; D call uncertain. Germline CDR1 reads SEHNR; CDR2 reads FQNEAQ (reference sequence). Trimming cost V 0 bases and J 5 bases, with 8 bases left between them. The CDR3 has 13 residues. In DNA, the CDR3 is TGTGCCAGCAGCTTAGCTCTGGGGAACGAGCAGTACTTC. Translating gives CASSLALGNEQYF.

The table lists this clonotype with many counts. V and J are TRBV9 and TRBJ2-7; D unresolved. V was shortened by 2 bases and J by 4 bases, with 13 bases between the two germline ends. Germline assignment: CDR1 SGDLS and CDR2 YYNGEE. The CDR3 contains 14 residues. The DNA for the CDR3 is TGTGCCAGCAGCGTTGGGTCCTCTGGATACGAGCAGTACTTC. Translating it yields CASSVGSSGYEQYF.

This sequence joins TRBV30 and TRBJ1-1; D is unclear. CDR3 length equals 13 residues. Germline CDR1 GTSNPN, CDR2 SVGIG (reference sequence). Deletions cut 7 bases from V and 0 bases from J, with 12 bases between. The CDR3 spells CASVGMLNTEAFF. Here the CDR3 DNA reads TGTGCCTCAGTCGGGATGCTGAACACTGAAGCTTTCTTT.

Concerning this clonotype itself: A much more abundant neighbour one base away suggests this may be a read error. The chain joins TRBV19 to TRBJ2-7, with D tentatively TRBD2 (6 bases). The ends were cut back, 10 bases at V and 5 bases at J, with 30 bases in the middle. This CDR3 is 17 amino acids long. Germline CDR1 is LNHDA and CDR2 is SQIVND (reference sequence). In nucleotides, the CDR3 is TGTGCCATTCCCACATCGGGGGACGTTTACCGGTCCCACGAGCAGTACTTC. Protein sequence: CAIPTSGDVYRSHEQYF.

This clonotype was counted a few times. The chain combines TRBV12-3 or TRBV12-4 with TRBJ1-4; no clear D gene. This CDR3 has 14 amino acids. With 7 bases removed from V and 1 base from J, the gap between germline ends came to 10 bases. The CDR3 spells CASTRARTNEKLFF. DNA of the CDR3: TGTGCCAGCACAAGGGCCAGAACTAATGAAAAACTGTTTTTT.

There are many counts of this clonotype. The V and J genes are TRBV29-1 and TRBJ2-7; TRBD2 aligns across 11 bases. Germline trimming cut 1 base from V and 7 bases from J; bases unmatched to any gene: 6. The CDR3 is 14 residues long. CDR1 and CDR2 (germline): SQVTM, ANQGSEA. The CDR3 here is CSVEGLAGTQEQYF. In nucleotides, the CDR3 is TGCAGCGTTGAAGGACTAGCGGGGACTCAGGAGCAGTACTTC.

Many counts were recorded for this clonotype. V is TRBV15 and J is TRBJ2-2; weak D call: TRBD1 (6 bases). The germline V and J ends were trimmed by 3 bases and 4 bases, with 9 bases remaining between them. CDR3 length: 14 residues. CDR1 is LNHNV, CDR2 YYDKDF, per germline (reference sequence). The CDR3 bases are TGTGCCACCAGCAGCCAGGGGAGCACCGGGGAGCTGTTTTTT. Its translation is CATSSQGSTGELFF. The full variable domain, rest sourced from reference TRBV15 and TRBJ2-2, is DAMVIQNPRYQVTQFGKPVTLSCSQTLNHNVMYWYQQKSSQAPKLLFHYYDKDFNNEADTPDNFQSRRPNTSFCFLDIRSPGLGDTAMYLCATSSQGSTGELFFGEGSRLTVL.

Turning to this clonotype: One base away lies a much larger clone, so this may be a sequencing read error. This rearrangement joins TRBV6-2 or TRBV6-3 to TRBJ2-5; no reliable D call. Germline V gene sequence: CDR1 MNHEY, CDR2 SVGEGT. CDR3 size: 15 residues. The V end was cut by 4 bases, the J end by 0 bases, with 12 bases between. CDR3 sequence (DNA): TGTGCCAGCAGTTGCGAGACACCGTACCAAGAGACCCAGTACTTC. The encoded protein is CASSCETPYQETQYF.

Ten or more counts support this clonotype. The chain has TRBV4-3 and TRBJ1-2, with D unresolved. The CDR3 totals 15 residues. CDR1 LGHNA and CDR2 YSLEER come from the germline V gene. Between the trimmed V and J ends, which lost 0 bases and 4 bases, there was a span of 12 bases. CDR3 sequence: CASSQEEGLFYGYTF. The CDR3, as DNA: TGCGCCAGCAGCCAAGAGGAGGGCCTCTTCTATGGCTACACCTTC.

This clonotype showed up many times. The genes are TRBV9 and TRBJ2-7, with TRBD2 matching 8 bases. The V segment lost 5 bases and the J segment 0 bases; nucleotides outside the gene matches: 4. CDR1 and CDR2 from the germline V gene are SGDLS and YYNGEE. The CDR3 length is 14 residues. The CDR3 DNA follows: TGTGCCAGCAGTGGCGGGGGGAGCTCCTACGAGCAGTACTTC. Amino acids: CASSGGGSSYEQYF.

This clonotype was counted many times. The CDR3 DNA sequence: TGTGCCAGCAGTTACTCTCCCGGGAGCTCCTACGAGCAGTACTTC. Its protein product is CASSYSPGSSYEQYF. The chain links TRBV6-6 to TRBJ2-7; maybe TRBD2 (6 bases). The CDR3 covers 15 residues. Germline lookup yields CDR1 MNHNY and CDR2 SVGAGI (reference sequence). The V end was cut by 0 bases, the J end by 0 bases, with 9 bases between.

As concerns this clonotype: The junction shows a germline mismatch at one end, possibly a read error. This chain links TRBV12-5 with TRBJ2-7; D tentatively reads TRBD1 or TRBD2 (5 bases each). CDR1 is LGHNT and CDR2 is FRNRAP in the germline V gene. CDR3 length: 14 residues. The CDR3 sequence: CAGGLVGTSYEQYF. The CDR3 nucleotides read TGTGCTGGTGGTTTGGTAGGGACCTCCTACGAGCAGTACTTC.

The V gene is TRBV5-1, the J gene TRBJ2-1, with D perhaps TRBD1 (6 bases). The CDR3 contains 14 residues. CDR1 is SGHRS and CDR2 is YFSETQ in the germline V gene. The V end was cut by 6 bases, the J end by 0 bases, with 10 bases between. CDR3 protein: CASKGTSSYNEQFF. Here the CDR3 DNA reads TGCGCCAGCAAAGGGACAAGCTCCTACAATGAGCAGTTCTTC.

This clonotype has a count of ten or more. This chain connects TRBV12-3 or TRBV12-4 to TRBJ1-4; maybe TRBD1 (5 bases). This CDR3 comprises 14 residues. V was pared by 3 bases and J by 2 bases, with 7 bases between. CDR3 sequence reads: CASSFEGTNEKLFF. The CDR3 DNA reads TGTGCCAGCAGTTTCGAGGGGACTAATGAAAAACTGTTTTTT.

This clonotype came up many times. The chain links TRBV4-3 to TRBJ2-3; 7 bases align to TRBD1. The junction had 5 bases not matched to a gene; V was cut back by 1 base and J by 4 bases. Germline V gene sequence: CDR1 LGHNA, CDR2 YSLEER. The CDR3 is made up of 15 amino acids. CDR3 sequence reads: CASSQGQGPSDTQYF. CDR3 in DNA: TGCGCCAGCAGCCAAGGACAGGGACCTTCAGATACGCAGTATTTT.

In regard to this clonotype: It may be a read error: a sequence one base away is much more abundant. The chain joins TRBV18 to TRBJ1-1; D call uncertain. The length of the CDR3 is 14 residues. V was clipped by 8 bases and J by 1 base, with 14 bases between them. Germline-derived CDR1 and CDR2 are KGHSH and LQKENI. The CDR3 DNA reads TGTGCCAGCGCAAACGGCGAGACGAACACTGAAGCTTTCTTT. Protein sequence: CASANGETNTEAFF. The complete variable domain, with remaining parts taken from reference TRBV18 and TRBJ1-1, reads NAGVMQNPRHLVRRRGQEARLRCSPMKGHSHVYWYRQLPEEGLKFMVYLQKENIIDESGMPKERFSAEFPKEGPSILRIQQVVRGDSAAYFCASANGETNTEAFFGQGTRLTVV.

This clonotype has a count of ten or more. J is TRBJ2-3 and V is TRBV6-5; no definite D call. The CDR3 is 13 amino acids. CDR1 is MNHEY, CDR2 SVGAGI, per germline. The V end lost 0 bases, the J end lost 5 bases, and 6 bases lay between the germline ends. The CDR3 sequence is CASSYSNRDTQYF. CDR3 nucleotide sequence: TGTGCCAGCAGTTACTCGAACCGAGATACGCAGTATTTT.

There are many counts of this clonotype. J is TRBJ2-1 and V is TRBV7-2; D remains ambiguous. V was shortened by 2 bases and J by 5 bases, with 10 bases between the two germline ends. CDR1 is SGHTA, CDR2 FQGNSA, per germline. The CDR3 spans 14 residues. The CDR3 spells CASSLLSADNEQFF. CDR3 in DNA: TGTGCCAGCAGCTTATTATCCGCGGACAATGAGCAGTTCTTC.

Of note for this clonotype: Since a much larger clone is just one base distant, this may be a read error. This chain joins TRBV7-9 and TRBJ2-2; 11 bases line up with TRBD2. CDR3 length: 17 residues. Germline CDR1 is SEHNR and CDR2 is FQNEAQ (reference sequence). Trimming at V came to 8 bases and at J to 4 bases, leaving 12 bases not matched to a gene. The CDR3 reads CASHLLAGVATTGELFF. DNA of the CDR3: TGTGCCAGCCATTTACTAGCGGGAGTAGCGACCACCGGGGAGCTGTTTTTT.

The table lists this clonotype with many counts. This chain connects TRBV20-1 to TRBJ2-7, with TRBD1 matching over 7 bases. The CDR3 length is 13 residues. The V and J ends lost 2 bases and 2 bases, in that order; junction bases with no gene match: 3. Germline-derived CDR1 and CDR2 are DFQATT and SNEGSKA (reference sequence). CDR3: CSARPQGAYEQYF. CDR3 in DNA: TGCAGTGCTAGACCCCAGGGGGCCTACGAGCAGTACTTC.

The chain has TRBV19 and TRBJ1-2; D is uncertain. From germline, CDR1 is LNHDA and CDR2 SQIVND (reference sequence). CDR3 length equals 13 residues. V was trimmed by 6 bases and J by 4 bases, leaving 12 bases between them. The CDR3 nucleotides are TGTGCCAGTAGCCCTGAGGGATTCTATGGCTACACCTTC. Protein product: CASSPEGFYGYTF.

This clonotype has ten or more counts. V gene TRBV4-2 combines with J gene TRBJ2-3; D may be TRBD1 or TRBD2 (5 bases each). CDR1 and CDR2 from the germline V gene are LGHNA and YNFKEQ. This CDR3 spans 13 amino acids. V gave up 5 bases and J gave up 11 bases, with 17 bases separating them. CDR3 sequence (DNA): TGTGCCAGCAGCGGGGGACCCCTTTTTGAGCAGTATTTT. Amino acid sequence: CASSGGPLFEQYF.

This clonotype has a handful of counts. This may arise from a read error, as a much more abundant clone is one base away. The rearrangement links TRBV24-1 to TRBJ2-7; D is ambiguous. The CDR3 is made up of 13 amino acids. Per the germline V gene, CDR1 is KGHDR and CDR2 is SFDVKD. This CDR3 reads CAISDPLGYEQYF. As DNA, the CDR3 is TGTGCCATCAGTGATCCCCTTGGGTACGAGCAGTACTTC.

This clonotype was found many times. The genes are TRBV25-1 and TRBJ2-7; no clear D gene. Per the germline V gene, CDR1 is MGHDK and CDR2 is SYGVNS. The V gene lost 1 base and the J gene lost 7 bases, with 11 bases spanning the gap. This CDR3 is 13 amino acids long. The chain's CDR3 is CASSEFSFGEQYF. DNA of the CDR3: TGTGCCAGCAGTGAATTCAGCTTCGGGGAGCAGTACTTC.